This entry lists 30 T cell receptor beta chains sequenced from one sample in a study of T-cell reconstitution after alpha-beta-depleted transplantation in children. Unique molecular identifiers were built into the TCRbeta library. TCRdb reanalysed the PCR reads using MiXCR and keeps one entry per CDR3 protein. Counted here are about 980,000 distinct CDR3 sequences, about 29% occurring once; the ten biggest clones make up over 25%. Material: PBMCs, mostly from graft donor cells, obtained 360 days after TCRalphabeta/CD19-depleted stem cell transplant. Every receptor here comes from a boy under two years old who had a stem cell transplant for SCID, so the T cells may come from the graft donor.

The V gene is TRBV4-1, the J gene TRBJ2-7; weak D call: TRBD2 (6 bases). V was shortened by 1 base and J by 5 bases, with 9 bases between the two germline ends. This CDR3 region has 13 residues. CDR1 MGHRA and CDR2 YSYEKL come from the germline V gene. CDR3 sequence (DNA): TGCGCCAGCAGCCAAGCGCGGGACGACGAGCAGTACTTC. This sequence encodes CASSQARDDEQYF.

V gene TRBV3-1 combines with J gene TRBJ2-5; no firm D call. Deletions cut 1 base from V and 5 bases from J, with 14 bases between. The CDR3 extends over 15 amino acids. Looked up from germline, CDR1 is LGHDT and CDR2 is YNNKEL (reference sequence). The CDR3 DNA sequence: TGTGCCAGCAGCCAAGCCGTCTCGCCCGGGGAGACCCAGTACTTC. The encoded protein is CASSQAVSPGETQYF.

Many counts were recorded for this clonotype. The genes are TRBV29-1 and TRBJ2-1; D is uncertain. This CDR3 is built from 12 residues. Germline CDR1 is SQVTM and CDR2 is ANQGSEA. V gave up 2 bases and J gave up 0 bases, with 2 bases separating them. CDR3 region: CSVEPSYNEQFF. The CDR3 DNA is TGCAGCGTTGAACCCTCCTACAATGAGCAGTTCTTC.

V is TRBV20-1 and J is TRBJ2-7; D may match TRBD1 or TRBD2 (5 bases each). The V gene lost 5 bases and the J gene lost 0 bases, with 14 bases spanning the gap. The CDR3 loop spans 14 amino acids. Germline V CDR1 and CDR2: DFQATT, SNEGSKA (reference sequence). CDR3 residues: CSALGETSSYEQYF. The DNA for the CDR3 is TGCAGTGCTCTAGGGGAGACGAGCTCCTACGAGCAGTACTTC.

This clonotype has more than one count but fewer than ten. The V gene is TRBV5-1, the J gene TRBJ1-2; D not resolved. V was cut by 4 bases and J by 8 bases, with 27 bases left in between. Germline CDR1 is SGHRS and CDR2 is YFSETQ. The CDR3 covers 17 residues. The CDR3 coding sequence is TGCGCCAGCAGCCCTAGGTGGACGAGACGGACCTTCGCGGGCTACACCTTC. Translation: CASSPRWTRRTFAGYTF.

The chain employs TRBV3-1 and TRBJ1-2, with 12 bases lining up with TRBD1. The CDR3 length is 16 residues. Germline loops: CDR1 LGHDT, CDR2 YNNKEL (reference sequence). Trimming cost V 3 bases and J 6 bases; bases outside gene matches: 8. The CDR3 DNA sequence: TGTGCCAGCAGCCACTCTTCGGGACAGGGGGCCCATGGCTACACCTTC. It codes for CASSHSSGQGAHGYTF.

This clonotype turned up a few times. The chain has TRBV29-1 and TRBJ1-1; 7 positions agree with TRBD1. Germline V gene data show CDR1 as SQVTM and CDR2 as ANQGSEA. The CDR3 spans 14 residues. The ends lost 5 bases at V and 1 base at J; junction bases unmatched: 7. DNA of the CDR3: TGCAGCGTTCATGGGACAGCGGGGAACACTGAAGCTTTCTTT. This gives the protein CSVHGTAGNTEAFF.

This clonotype was counted a few times. V and J are TRBV7-7 and TRBJ2-5, with D perhaps matching TRBD1 (6 bases). The CDR3 sequence is 16 residues long. The germline gives CDR1 SSHAT, CDR2 FNYEAQ (reference sequence). V was shortened by 1 base and J by 2 bases, with 14 bases between the two germline ends. CDR3 sequence (DNA): TGTGCCAGCAGCTTAGGCGACAGGCTGCGGCAAGAGACCCAGTACTTC. The encoded protein is CASSLGDRLRQETQYF.

This clonotype was seen only a few times. The chain is built from TRBV28 and TRBJ2-7; 7 bases match TRBD1. Germline loops: CDR1 MDHEN, CDR2 SYDVKM. V was pared by 6 bases and J by 3 bases, with 5 bases of the junction left unmatched. The CDR3 is 13 amino acids. CDR3 sequence (DNA): TGTGCCAGCAGGATGACAGGGTACTACGAGCAGTACTTC. This sequence encodes CASRMTGYYEQYF. Drawing the rest from reference TRBV28 and TRBJ2-7, the complete variable domain is DVKVTQSSRYLVKRTGEKVFLECVQDMDHENMFWYRQDPGLGLRLIYFSYDVKMKEKGDIPEGYSVSREKKERFSLILESASTNQTSMYLCASRMTGYYEQYFGPGTRLTVT.

CDR3 sequence (DNA): TGTGCCAGCAGCACGCGACAGGAGCAGTACTTC. Protein sequence: CASSTRQEQYF. The chain links TRBV5-6 to TRBJ2-7; D is possibly TRBD1 (5 bases). The germline V gene has CDR1 SGHDT and CDR2 YYEEEE. The V gene lost 4 bases and the J gene lost 7 bases, with 9 bases spanning the gap. The CDR3 loop spans 11 amino acids.

The rearrangement links TRBV20-1 to TRBJ2-3; D remains ambiguous. This CDR3 is built from 12 residues. Between the trimmed V and J ends, which lost 3 bases and 6 bases, there was a span of 10 bases. The germline V gene has CDR1 DFQATT and CDR2 SNEGSKA (reference sequence). In DNA, the CDR3 is TGCAGTGCTAGGAAATACGGGGATACGCAGTATTTT. Translation: CSARKYGDTQYF.

This clonotype occurred a few times. V usage is TRBV2 and J usage is TRBJ2-7; D is possibly TRBD1 (5 bases). The germline V and J ends were trimmed by 6 bases and 2 bases, with 14 bases remaining between them. This CDR3 region has 14 residues. CDR1 SNHLY and CDR2 FYNNEI come from the germline V gene. The CDR3 region is CASRKGRATYEQYF. CDR3 sequence (DNA): TGTGCCAGCAGGAAGGGCAGGGCTACCTACGAGCAGTACTTC.

This clonotype was recorded a few times. The chain uses TRBV12-3 or TRBV12-4 and TRBJ2-7, with D uncertain. Trimming left V 1 base short and J 7 bases short, with 11 bases between. CDR3 size: 13 residues. CDR3 DNA sequence: TGTGCCAGCAGTTTAGTGGGTCTCCCGGAGCAGTACTTC. Translating it yields CASSLVGLPEQYF.

This chain links TRBV4-1 with TRBJ2-3; TRBD2 might be the D (5 bases). The CDR3 sequence is 15 residues long. In germline, CDR1 is MGHRA, CDR2 YSYEKL. V was clipped by 0 bases and J by 2 bases, with 9 bases between them. The CDR3 bases are TGCGCCAGCAGCCAAGAGAGGGAACACACAGATACGCAGTATTTT. Protein product: CASSQEREHTDTQYF.

This chain links TRBV5-1 with TRBJ1-2; TRBD1 is a possible D gene (6 bases). Germline CDR1 is SGHRS and CDR2 is YFSETQ. Trimming pared 4 bases from V and 4 bases from J, leaving 17 bases between. The CDR3 consists of 15 residues. Here the CDR3 DNA reads TGCGCCAGCAGCAGGGAGGGGGGCCTCGCCTATGGCTACACCTTC. It codes for CASSREGGLAYGYTF.

This clonotype was found a few times. The genes are TRBV28 and TRBJ2-7; D may be TRBD2 (5 bases). The V end was cut by 6 bases, the J end by 5 bases, with 20 bases between. Germline V gene lookup returns CDR1 MDHEN and CDR2 SYDVKM. There are 15 residues in the CDR3. The CDR3 reads CASRLGMMPFDEQYF. CDR3 sequence (DNA): TGTGCCAGCAGACTAGGTATGATGCCGTTCGACGAGCAGTACTTC.

At least ten counts were recorded for this clonotype. The chain combines TRBV6-1 with TRBJ2-2, with 9 positions matching TRBD2. Germline V CDR1 and CDR2: MNHNS, SASEGT. This CDR3 is 15 amino acids long. The ends lost 7 bases at V and 3 bases at J; junction bases unmatched: 6. CDR3 coding DNA: TGTGCCAGCACCAACCTAGCGGGGTACACCGGGGAGCTGTTTTTT. It specifies CASTNLAGYTGELFF.

This clonotype was found many times. In DNA form, the CDR3 reads TGTGCCTGGAGTTCCACCTACAATGAGCAGTTCTTC. Translation: CAWSSTYNEQFF. V gene TRBV30 combines with J gene TRBJ2-1; D call uncertain. The germline V gene encodes CDR1 GTSNPN and CDR2 SVGIG (reference sequence). V lost 2 bases and J lost 2, with 4 bases in between. The CDR3 contains 12 residues.

The rearrangement joins TRBV10-3 to TRBJ1-1, with 8 bases lining up with TRBD1. Trimming took 5 bases from V and 1 from J; bases not matched to a gene: 9. Germline V gene lookup returns CDR1 ENHRY and CDR2 SYGVKD. This CDR3 spans 16 amino acids. CDR3 coding DNA: TGTGCCATCAGTAAGACAGGGGTTAGGGGGAACACTGAAGCTTTCTTT. Translating gives CAISKTGVRGNTEAFF.

The chain combines TRBV11-1 with TRBJ1-2; D not resolved. V was clipped by 2 bases and J by 8 bases, with 12 bases between them. Germline V gene data show CDR1 as SGHAT and CDR2 as FQDESV (reference sequence). This CDR3 region has 13 residues. CDR3 residues: CASSLPDGRGYTF. In DNA, the CDR3 is TGTGCCAGCAGCTTACCCGACGGCAGGGGCTACACCTTC.

V gene TRBV20-1 combines with J gene TRBJ2-1; 10 bases are a match to TRBD2. The CDR3 covers 16 residues. The V gene end was trimmed by 0 bases and the J gene end by 4 bases; junction bases not matched to a gene: 6. Germline CDR1 and CDR2: DFQATT and SNEGSKA (reference sequence). The CDR3 bases are TGCAGTGCTAGAGATGTCGGGACTAGCGCATACAATGAGCAGTTCTTC. Protein sequence: CSARDVGTSAYNEQFF.

This sequence joins TRBV15 and TRBJ2-7; D perhaps matches TRBD1 (5 bases). The V end was cut by 6 bases, the J end by 5 bases, with 11 bases between. This CDR3 spans 12 amino acids. Germline V CDR1 and CDR2: LNHNV, YYDKDF (reference sequence). The CDR3, as DNA: TGTGCCACCAGTCCCCAGGGCCACGAGCAGTACTTC. It translates to CATSPQGHEQYF.

The chain links TRBV24-1 to TRBJ2-2; no clear D gene. Germline V lookup: CDR1 KGHDR, CDR2 SFDVKD. The CDR3 consists of 15 residues. V gave up 0 bases and J gave up 3 bases, with 7 bases separating them. In DNA, the CDR3 is TGTGCCACCAGTGATTTGGGGCAGGACACCGGGGAGCTGTTTTTT. Residues: CATSDLGQDTGELFF.

CDR3 coding DNA: TGTGCCACCAGTGATTCGCGGACATTAGCCAAAAACATTCAGTACTTC. Its protein product is CATSDSRTLAKNIQYF. The chain employs TRBV24-1 and TRBJ2-4; D is possibly TRBD1 (5 bases). Trimming pared 2 bases from V and 0 bases from J, leaving 10 bases between. Germline V gene data show CDR1 as KGHDR and CDR2 as SFDVKD. The CDR3 runs 16 residues.

The V call is TRBV7-3, the J call TRBJ2-1; tentatively, D is TRBD2 (6 bases). The V gene's germline CDR1 is SGHTA and CDR2 FQGTGA. Trimming took off 0 bases at V and 5 bases at J, with 11 bases between the two ends. The CDR3 has 15 amino acids. The CDR3 loop is CASSLTGGTNNEQFF. The DNA for the CDR3 is TGTGCCAGCAGCTTAACGGGCGGGACCAACAATGAGCAGTTCTTC.

V is TRBV12-3 or TRBV12-4 and J is TRBJ2-2; D is ambiguous. V shed 1 base and J shed 5 bases, with 11 bases lying between them. The CDR3 spans 15 residues. CDR3 region: CASSLESTLTGELFF. In DNA form, the CDR3 reads TGTGCCAGCAGTTTAGAGAGTACCCTGACCGGGGAGCTGTTTTTT.

V and J are TRBV18 and TRBJ2-7, with TRBD2 matching over 8 bases. Germline CDR1 and CDR2: KGHSH and LQKENI. V trimming: 3 bases; J trimming: 5 bases; junction bases outside the gene matches: 9. The CDR3 has 15 residues. The CDR3 sequence: CASSPLGGGSHEQYF. The CDR3 nucleotides read TGTGCCAGCTCACCGTTGGGCGGGGGGTCCCACGAGCAGTACTTC. The full variable domain, its missing parts supplied by reference TRBV18 and TRBJ2-7, is NAGVMQNPRHLVRRRGQEARLRCSPMKGHSHVYWYRQLPEEGLKFMVYLQKENIIDESGMPKERFSAEFPKEGPSILRIQQVVRGDSAAYFCASSPLGGGSHEQYFGPGTRLTVT.

This clonotype was found a few times. The J gene is TRBJ2-7, the V gene TRBV20-1, with 9 bases aligning to TRBD1. Germline V gives CDR1 DFQATT, CDR2 SNEGSKA (reference sequence). The ends lost 6 bases at V and 2 bases at J; junction bases unmatched: 8. This CDR3 spans 14 amino acids. CDR3 in DNA: TGCAGTGCAAACTGGGACAGGGAGCCCTACGAGCAGTACTTC. Its translation is CSANWDREPYEQYF.

This clonotype turned up a few times. The chain employs TRBV12-3 or TRBV12-4 and TRBJ2-1, with D possibly TRBD1 on 6 matching bases. The CDR3 runs 16 residues. V lost 0 bases, J lost 0 bases, and 9 bases lay in between. CDR3 nucleotide sequence: TGTGCCAGCAGTTTAGCGGGACAAGTCTCCTACAATGAGCAGTTCTTC. Translating gives CASSLAGQVSYNEQFF.

This clonotype was found a few times. The rearrangement links TRBV20-1 to TRBJ2-1; D may be TRBD1 or TRBD2 (5 bases each). The CDR3 runs 16 residues. Germline lookup yields CDR1 DFQATT and CDR2 SNEGSKA (reference sequence). Trimming pared 1 base from V and 0 bases from J, leaving 13 bases between. The CDR3 sequence is CSARVGTEASYNEQFF. For the CDR3, the DNA is TGCAGTGCTAGAGTTGGGACGGAAGCCTCCTACAATGAGCAGTTCTTC.